Listed below are T cell receptor beta chains from one sample, sequenced in a study of blood T cell repertoires in COVID-19. Measured with immunoSEQ multiplex PCR; TCRdb has only the in-frame clones, and not every one. The data contain over 200,000 clones, nearly 90% of them singletons. Material: peripheral blood. These receptor sequences come from a woman in her late teens or twenties who had recovered from COVID-19. CDR3s include the opening cysteine and the closing phenylalanine or tryptophan. The D gene is left open where the match is weak. Size is stated for part of the rows, as once, few or many counts, or as a class when the clone is expanded.

CDR3	DNA	size	V	J	D
CASSRQGPKNIQYF	TGTGCCAGCAGCCGACAGGGTCCCAAAAACATTCAGTACTTC	-	TRBV11-2	TRBJ2-4	TRBD1
CASSLAPSGSTPSDF	TGTGCCAGCAGCTTAGCGCCTAGCGGGTCTACCCCGTCGGATTTT	-	TRBV7-2	TRBJ2-3	TRBD2
CASAGGTFEQFF	TGTGCCAGCGCGGGGGGGACTTTTGAGCAGTTCTTC	few	TRBV6-5	TRBJ2-1	TRBD2
CASKGVREALETQYF	TGTGCCAGCAAGGGGGTTCGTGAGGCTCTTGAGACCCAGTACTTC	-	TRBV21-1	TRBJ2-5	-
CASSRSAYEQYF	TGTGCCAGCAGCCGGTCTGCCTACGAGCAGTACTTC	-	TRBV6-5	TRBJ2-7	-
CASSQGLRDTTNYGYTF	TGCGCCAGCAGCCAAGGTTTAAGGGACACAACTAACTATGGCTACACCTTC	-	TRBV4-1	TRBJ1-2	-
CSVVASGSNLYTGELFF	TGCAGCGTTGTGGCTAGCGGGAGTAACCTGTACACCGGGGAGCTGTTTTTT	-	TRBV29-1	TRBJ2-2	TRBD2
CATSRKGQGMNTEAFF	TGTGCCACCAGCAGAAAAGGACAGGGTATGAACACTGAAGCTTTCTTT	-	TRBV15	TRBJ1-1	TRBD1
CASSDWPSNNEQFF	TGTGCCAGCAGTGATTGGCCTAGTAACAATGAGCAGTTCTTC	-	TRBV2	TRBJ2-1	-
CASSGTSSSSYNEQFF	TGTGCCAGCAGTGGTACTAGCTCCAGCTCCTACAATGAGCAGTTCTTC	-	TRBV2	TRBJ2-1	-
CASSEGGGNQPQHF	TGTGCCAGCAGTGAAGGAGGTGGCAATCAGCCCCAGCATTTT	-	TRBV6-1	TRBJ1-5	-
CASGRGGRGPEQYF	TGTGCCAGCGGGAGAGGCGGGAGGGGCCCCGAGCAGTACTTC	-	TRBV3-1/TRBV3-2	TRBJ2-7	TRBD2
CASSQGTGRVEQYF	TGTGCCAGCTCCCAGGGGACAGGGCGAGTCGAGCAGTACTTC	-	TRBV18	TRBJ2-7	TRBD1
CASSLARRDYEQYF	TGTGCCAGCAGCTTGGCCAGGAGGGACTACGAGCAGTACTTC	-	TRBV5-6	TRBJ2-7	-
CASSLGEVTEAFF	TGCGCCAGCAGCTTGGGGGAGGTGACTGAAGCTTTCTTT	-	TRBV5-1	TRBJ1-1	-
CSVGQGAGTGELFF	TGCAGCGTTGGACAGGGGGCGGGCACCGGGGAGCTGTTTTTT	-	TRBV29-1	TRBJ2-2	TRBD1
CASSAVDGNSYNEQFF	TGTGCCAGCAGTGCTGTCGACGGGAACTCCTACAATGAGCAGTTCTTC	-	TRBV2	TRBJ2-1	-
CATSISGRQETQYF	TGTGCCACCAGTATTAGCGGGAGGCAAGAGACCCAGTACTTC	-	TRBV7-9	TRBJ2-5	TRBD2
CASSFRGTAQNTEAFF	TGTGCCAGCAGTTTTCGCGGGACGGCCCAAAACACTGAAGCTTTCTTT	-	TRBV27	TRBJ1-1	-
CASSPGTGVYEQYF	TGCGCCAGCAGCCCCGGGACAGGGGTTTACGAGCAGTACTTC	-	TRBV4-1	TRBJ2-7	TRBD1
CATSERQEDSPLHF	TGTGCCACCAGCGAAAGACAGGAGGATTCACCCCTCCACTTT	-	TRBV24-1	TRBJ1-6	-
CASSPLGNTIYF	TGTGCCAGCTCACCCCTTGGAAACACCATATATTTT	-	TRBV18	TRBJ1-3	-
CAWGDRGGTEAFF	TGTGCCTGGGGGGACAGGGGGGGCACTGAAGCTTTCTTT	-	TRBV28	TRBJ1-1	TRBD1
CASSLSGSVPFF	TGTGCCAGCAGTCTGAGCGGGAGTGTACCGTTCTTC	-	TRBV7-3	TRBJ2-1	TRBD2
CASSLESRGFSRKETQYF	TGTGCCAGCAGCTTAGAATCCAGGGGCTTCTCTCGTAAAGAGACCCAGTACTTC	once	TRBV7-2	TRBJ2-5	-
CASSLYGQGAPGGYTF	TGTGCCAGCAGTTTATATGGACAGGGGGCGCCCGGTGGCTACACCTTC	-	TRBV27	TRBJ1-2	TRBD1
CAFRDYRPEQYF	TGTGCCTTCCGGGACTACCGGCCCGAGCAGTACTTC	-	TRBV30	TRBJ2-7	TRBD2
CASSRQENEKLFF	TGTGCCAGCAGTAGACAGGAGAATGAAAAACTGTTTTTT	-	TRBV12-3/TRBV12-4	TRBJ1-4	-
CASSDPRGISAYEQYF	TGCGCCAGCAGTGACCCTAGAGGGATTTCGGCCTACGAGCAGTACTTC	once	TRBV10-1	TRBJ2-7	-
CASSQMGQVNTEAFF	TGTGCCAGCAGCCAGATGGGACAGGTGAACACTGAAGCTTTCTTT	-	TRBV14	TRBJ1-1	TRBD1
CASSVQTGELFF	TGTGCCAGCAGTGTTCAGACCGGGGAGCTGTTTTTT	-	TRBV6-2/TRBV6-3	TRBJ2-2	-
CARTVLAGSYNEQFF	TGTGCCAGAACGGTCCTAGCGGGGTCCTACAATGAGCAGTTCTTC	-	TRBV19	TRBJ2-1	TRBD2
CASSQGQGGWTQHF	TGCGCCAGCAGCCAAGGACAGGGCGGTTGGACCCAGCATTTT	-	TRBV4-1	TRBJ1-5	TRBD1
CASSESGANTGELFF	TGTGCCAGCAGTGAAAGCGGGGCGAACACCGGGGAGCTGTTTTTT	few	TRBV6-1	TRBJ2-2	TRBD2
CASSFFFGSGGLAFF	TGTGCCAGCAGCTTCTTTTTCGGGTCGGGGGGTTTAGCTTTCTTT	-	TRBV7-9	TRBJ1-1	-
CASSVEGQGISEQYF	TGTGCCAGCAGCGTAGAGGGACAGGGGATATCCGAGCAGTACTTC	-	TRBV9	TRBJ2-7	TRBD1
CAWSKGQSFMKQYF	TGTGCCTGGAGTAAGGGACAGAGCTTTATGAAGCAGTACTTC	once	TRBV30	TRBJ2-7	TRBD1
CASSQDWGHTSTNEKLFF	TGTGCCAGCAGCCAAGATTGGGGCCACACTAGCACTAATGAAAAACTGTTTTTT	-	TRBV14	TRBJ1-4	-
CASTGGSSYNEQFF	TGTGCCAGCACTGGCGGGTCCTCCTACAATGAGCAGTTCTTC	-	TRBV4-2	TRBJ2-1	-
CASTLSGEGRLEQYF	TGTGCCAGCACCTTATCCGGGGAGGGCCGCCTAGAGCAGTACTTC	once	TRBV7-3	TRBJ2-7	TRBD2
CATTRDFRGAKNIQYF	TGTGCCACCACCAGGGACTTTCGCGGGGCCAAAAACATTCAGTACTTC	-	TRBV24-1	TRBJ2-4	-
CAISEDRGLMGANVLTF	TGTGCCATCAGTGAGGACAGGGGGCTTATGGGGGCCAACGTCCTGACTTTC	-	TRBV10-3	TRBJ2-6	TRBD1
CASSPPTERELFF	TGTGCCAGCTCACCACCGACGGAGCGGGAGCTGTTTTTT	-	TRBV18	TRBJ2-2	-
CASTEQGANYGYTF	TGTGCCAGCACGGAACAGGGGGCTAACTATGGCTACACCTTC	-	TRBV6-5	TRBJ1-2	TRBD1
CASSFASGLMNNEQFF	TGTGCCAGCAGTTTCGCCTCGGGACTGATGAACAATGAGCAGTTCTTC	few	TRBV27	TRBJ2-1	-
CASSLRTEHEQFF	TGTGCCAGCAGTCTAAGGACAGAACATGAGCAGTTCTTC	-	TRBV6-5	TRBJ2-1	-
CASSYSTGVSAGELFF	TGTGCCAGCAGTTACTCGACAGGCGTTAGTGCCGGGGAGCTGTTTTTT	once	TRBV6-5	TRBJ2-2	-
CASSYSGGPNQPQHF	TGTGCCAGCAGTTACTCAGGGGGCCCAAATCAGCCCCAGCATTTT	-	TRBV6-5	TRBJ1-5	TRBD1
CAIFDPDRNEQYF	TGTGCCATCTTTGACCCCGACAGGAACGAGCAGTACTTC	-	TRBV10-3	TRBJ2-7	-
CSARGLGATYNEQFF	TGCAGTGCTCGTGGACTAGGGGCGACTTACAATGAGCAGTTCTTC	-	TRBV20-1	TRBJ2-1	TRBD2